This section outlines one T cell receptor (beta chain) sequence together with its context. Its antigen is unknown. The ends were cut back, 0 bases at V and 12 bases at J, with 15 bases in the middle. The CDR3 is 13 residues long. The germline V gene has CDR1 KGHSH and CDR2 LQKENI. The authors made TCR cDNA by 5'RACE template switching, adding a universal primer site and UMIs. TCRdb analysed the 5' RACE reads with MiXCR anew, one entry per CDR3 protein. The sample lists 450,000 to 600,000 distinct CDR3 sequences; 13% were seen once. The sample belongs to a study of T cells after yellow fever vaccination. Study-level points and caveats: Some clonotypes were seen in both the CD4 and the CD8 compartments. These made up a small share and likely arose from convergent recombination.

The genes are TRBV18 and TRBJ2-7; D is possibly TRBD2 (6 bases). This sequence was found in a man in his thirties or forties who received the YFV17D yellow fever vaccine. The sample in question was PBMCs, obtained on the day of the yellow fever booster vaccination. CDR3 region: CASSPPMGGSPYF. Written as DNA, the CDR3 is TGTGCCAGCTCACCACCGATGGGGGGAAGCCCGTACTTC. The complete variable domain, with remaining parts taken from reference TRBV18 and TRBJ2-7, reads NAGVMQNPRHLVRRRGQEARLRCSPMKGHSHVYWYRQLPEEGLKFMVYLQKENIIDESGMPKERFSAEFPKEGPSILRIQQVVRGDSAAYFCASSPPMGGSPYFGPGTRLTVT.